The 13 T cell receptor beta chains below all came from one sample that was sequenced in a study of T-cell reconstitution after alpha-beta-depleted transplantation in children. This sample's TCRbeta library carried unique molecular identifier barcodes. TCRdb recomputed calls from the PCR reads with MiXCR, one row per CDR3 protein. Here the sample spans roughly 350,000 distinct CDR3 sequences, 10% being singletons. This material consisted of PBMCs from the stem cell graft donor, taken from the stem cell graft. The receptors originated from a human donor who donated a stem cell graft to a child with acute lymphoblastic leukemia.

At least ten counts were recorded for this clonotype. The chain employs TRBV5-4 and TRBJ1-4; tentatively, D is TRBD1 (5 bases). The CDR3 runs to 16 residues. Germline CDR1 is SGHNT and CDR2 is YYREEE (reference sequence). Between the trimmed V and J ends, which lost 0 bases and 4 bases, there was a span of 13 bases. CDR3 sequence: CASSLGDGRINEKLFF. CDR3 nucleotides: TGTGCCAGCAGCTTGGGGGACGGCCGGATTAATGAAAAACTGTTTTTT.

V gene TRBV29-1 combines with J gene TRBJ2-7; D might be TRBD1 or TRBD2, each matching 6 bases. CDR3 size: 13 residues. The V end lost 6 bases, the J end lost 4 bases, and 16 bases lay between the germline ends. Germline V lookup: CDR1 SQVTM, CDR2 ANQGSEA. The CDR3 loop reads CSVGGRTGYEQYF. The CDR3 nucleotides read TGCAGCGTGGGGGGCCGAACCGGGTACGAGCAGTACTTC.

The V call is TRBV6-2 or TRBV6-3, the J call TRBJ2-1, with 9 bases identical to TRBD2. The CDR3 consists of 16 residues. CDR1 and CDR2 (germline): MNHEY, SVGEGT. The V gene end was trimmed by 6 bases and the J gene end by 2 bases; junction bases not matched to a gene: 8. This chain's CDR3 is CASRLLAGPTYNEQFF. The CDR3 bases are TGTGCCAGCAGGCTACTAGCGGGCCCTACCTACAATGAGCAGTTCTTC.

The chain joins TRBV5-6 to TRBJ1-1; D is undetermined. This CDR3 has 15 residues. Per germline, CDR1 SGHDT and CDR2 YYEEEE. The V gene lost 1 base and the J gene lost 0 bases, with 10 bases spanning the gap. This CDR3 is CASSLYDTMNTEAFF. The CDR3, as DNA: TGTGCCAGCAGCTTGTACGACACCATGAACACTGAAGCTTTCTTT. Full variable domain (rest looked up from reference TRBV5-6 and TRBJ1-1): DAGVTQSPTHLIKTRGQQVTLRCSPKSGHDTVSWYQQALGQGPQFIFQYYEEEERQRGNFPDRFSGHQFPNYSSELNVNALLLGDSALYLCASSLYDTMNTEAFFGQGTRLTVV.

This clonotype was seen more than once but under ten times. The V gene is TRBV6-2 or TRBV6-3, the J gene TRBJ1-1; perhaps TRBD1 as D (6 bases). CDR3 size: 16 residues. V lost 2 bases, J lost 5 bases, and 18 bases lay in between. Germline CDR1 MNHEY, CDR2 SVGEGT. CDR3 nucleotide sequence: TGTGCCAGCAGTTACGTCCCGGGGGCCCGGGGAACTGAAGCTTTCTTT. Translation: CASSYVPGARGTEAFF.

This clonotype was seen repeatedly, ten times or more. The chain joins TRBV9 to TRBJ2-2; 8 nucleotides agree with TRBD2. In germline, CDR1 is SGDLS, CDR2 YYNGEE. The ends lost 0 bases at V and 4 bases at J; junction bases unmatched: 8. This CDR3 is 17 amino acids long. CDR3: CASSVDPGTRGTGELFF. Written as DNA, the CDR3 is TGTGCCAGCAGCGTAGATCCCGGGACTAGAGGCACCGGGGAGCTGTTTTTT. The full variable domain, rest sourced from reference TRBV9 and TRBJ2-2, is DSGVTQTPKHLITATGQRVTLRCSPRSGDLSVYWYQQSLDQGLQFLIQYYNGEERAKGNILERFSAQQFPDLHSELNLSSLELGDSALYFCASSVDPGTRGTGELFFGEGSRLTVL.

This sequence joins TRBV6-2 or TRBV6-3 and TRBJ1-1, with a weak D call TRBD1 (5 bases). The CDR3 is 14 residues long. Germline lookup yields CDR1 MNHEY and CDR2 SVGEGT. The V end lost 7 bases, the J end lost 2 bases, and 14 bases lay between the germline ends. Here the CDR3 reads CASKVPGTNTEAFF. CDR3 sequence (DNA): TGTGCCAGCAAAGTCCCGGGGACTAACACTGAAGCTTTCTTT.

The chain is built from TRBV7-9 and TRBJ1-1; 10 bases are a match to TRBD1. V trimming: 0 bases; J trimming: 3 bases; junction bases outside the gene matches: 4. The CDR3 spans 16 residues. Germline lookup yields CDR1 SEHNR and CDR2 FQNEAQ (reference sequence). The CDR3 region is CASSLAVGTGDTEAFF. Here the CDR3 DNA reads TGTGCCAGCAGCTTAGCAGTTGGGACAGGGGACACTGAAGCTTTCTTT.

This clonotype was recorded many times. The V call is TRBV4-1, the J call TRBJ2-7, with 11 bases aligning to TRBD1. CDR3 length: 16 residues. Germline V lookup: CDR1 MGHRA, CDR2 YSYEKL. With 4 bases clipped from V and 5 bases from J, the junction kept 10 bases outside the gene matches. The CDR3 loop reads CASSLPDRGLSHEQYF. As DNA, the CDR3 is TGCGCCAGCAGCCTCCCGGACAGGGGGCTTTCGCACGAGCAGTACTTC.

The V gene is TRBV5-1, the J gene TRBJ2-2, with a weak D call TRBD1 (5 bases). V lost 4 bases, J lost 6 bases, and 16 bases lay in between. Germline CDR1 reads SGHRS; CDR2 reads YFSETQ. This CDR3 region has 15 residues. CDR3 DNA sequence: TGCGCCAGCAGCCCGAAGGGGATTATCGCCGGGGAGCTGTTTTTT. Translated, it gives CASSPKGIIAGELFF. The complete variable domain, with remaining parts taken from reference TRBV5-1 and TRBJ2-2, reads KAGVTQTPRYLIKTRGQQVTLSCSPISGHRSVSWYQQTPGQGLQFLFEYFSETQRNKGNFPGRFSGRQFSNSRSEMNVSTLELGDSALYLCASSPKGIIAGELFFGEGSRLTVL.

The table lists this clonotype with a few counts. The rearrangement uses TRBV28 and TRBJ1-5, with D possibly matching TRBD1 (5 bases). There are 15 residues in the CDR3. In germline, CDR1 is MDHEN, CDR2 SYDVKM. V lost 0 bases, J lost 1 base, and 7 bases lay in between. The CDR3: CASSLWTASNQPQHF. As DNA, the CDR3 is TGTGCCAGCAGTTTATGGACAGCCAGCAATCAGCCCCAGCATTTT.

The V gene is TRBV7-9, the J gene TRBJ2-1; D may be TRBD2 (5 bases). With 2 bases removed from V and 8 bases from J, the gap between germline ends came to 13 bases. Germline-derived CDR1 and CDR2 are SEHNR and FQNEAQ (reference sequence). The CDR3 runs to 14 residues. In DNA, the CDR3 is TGTGCCAGCAGCTTAACAGACCCCGGGGATGAGCAGTTCTTC. Translation: CASSLTDPGDEQFF.

This clonotype showed up many times. The J gene is TRBJ2-4, the V gene TRBV7-2; TRBD2 matches 12 bases. CDR1 is SGHTA, CDR2 FQGNSA, per germline. V gave up 5 bases and J gave up 5 bases; unmatched junction bases: 7. CDR3 length: 16 amino acids. CDR3: CASSRARLAGENIQYF. In DNA, the CDR3 is TGTGCCAGCAGCCGAGCCAGACTAGCGGGAGAAAACATTCAGTACTTC.